A single sample gave rise to the 27 T cell receptor beta chains below, sequenced in a study of T cell repertoires in cytomegalovirus infection. In TCRdb, the reads were re-called with MiXCR into one record per CDR3 protein. The profile shows over 25,000 distinct CDR3 sequences, about 19% of them singletons. The antigens of these receptors remain unknown. Sequencing used CD8+ T cells from cultured PBMCs, obtained from culture after CMV antigen stimulation. The receptors were gathered from a human donor in good health (CMV status not recorded). Some clones in this sample may be carry-over from other donors' samples.

The genes are TRBV12-3 or TRBV12-4 and TRBJ1-2; D perhaps matches TRBD1 (5 bases). The CDR3 extends over 14 amino acids. Trimming cost V 6 bases and J 2 bases, with 13 bases left between them. The CDR3 nucleotides read TGTGCCAGCAGAAGCTCCAGGGAAAACTATGGCTACACCTTC. It codes for CASRSSRENYGYTF.

This chain uses TRBV19 with TRBJ1-1, with 8 bases aligning to TRBD1. The CDR3 is 14 amino acids. The V segment lost 3 bases and the J segment 5 bases; nucleotides outside the gene matches: 5. The germline gives CDR1 LNHDA, CDR2 SQIVND (reference sequence). CDR3: CASSILRGRTEAFF. The CDR3 region has the DNA TGTGCCAGTAGTATTCTCAGGGGGCGGACTGAAGCTTTCTTT. Full variable domain (missing parts from reference TRBV19 and TRBJ1-1): DGGITQSPKYLFRKEGQNVTLSCEQNLNHDAMYWYRQDPGQGLRLIYYSQIVNDFQKGDIAEGYSVSREKKESFPLTVTSAQKNPTAFYLCASSILRGRTEAFFGQGTRLTVV.

The chain links TRBV7-9 to TRBJ2-1; D is undetermined. The V gene lost 5 bases and the J gene lost 6 bases, with 14 bases spanning the gap. This CDR3 comprises 14 residues. The germline gives CDR1 SEHNR, CDR2 FQNEAQ (reference sequence). CDR3: CASSPDHSGNEQFF. In DNA, the CDR3 is TGTGCCAGCAGCCCGGACCACTCGGGCAATGAGCAGTTCTTC.

This clonotype was observed at least ten times. J is TRBJ1-2 and V is TRBV7-2; 7 bases match TRBD1. Germline V gene sequence: CDR1 SGHTA, CDR2 FQGNSA. Trimming cost V 4 bases and J 1 base; bases outside gene matches: 6. The CDR3 has 15 residues. The CDR3 DNA is TGTGCCAGCAGCTCAGGACAGGTTTTTAACTATGGCTACACCTTC. Amino acids: CASSSGQVFNYGYTF.

The table lists this clonotype with a few counts. V gene TRBV11-2 combines with J gene TRBJ2-4, with no clear D. The V and J ends lost 3 bases and 0 bases respectively, with 3 bases between them. CDR3 size: 13 residues. Germline V lookup: CDR1 SGHAT, CDR2 FQNNGV. CDR3 DNA: TGTGCCAGCAGCTTCGGAGCCAAAAACATTCAGTACTTC. As protein: CASSFGAKNIQYF.

This chain connects TRBV7-6 to TRBJ2-2; 8 bases align to TRBD2. Losses at the gene ends were 5 bases for V and 5 bases for J; bases not matched to a gene: 7. This CDR3 contains 15 residues. The germline CDR1 and CDR2 sequences are SGHVS and FNYEAQ. The CDR3 bases are TGTGCCAGCAGCCCGGGGGGGCCGGGGACCGGGGAGCTGTTTTTT. Protein: CASSPGGPGTGELFF.

The chain has TRBV7-2 and TRBJ2-5, with a weak D call TRBD2 (6 bases). Trimming left V 0 bases short and J 4 bases short, with 15 bases between. CDR3 length: 16 amino acids. Germline values: CDR1 SGHTA, CDR2 FQGNSA. The CDR3 loop is CASSLAVQRVLETQYF. CDR3 coding DNA: TGTGCCAGCAGCTTAGCGGTCCAGCGGGTCCTAGAGACCCAGTACTTC.

This clonotype was seen more than once but under ten times. The chain carries TRBV27 and TRBJ2-2, with a tentative D call TRBD1 (7 bases). Trimming left V 2 bases short and J 5 bases short, with 12 bases between. The CDR3 is 15 amino acids. Germline V CDR1 and CDR2: MNHEY, SMNVEV (reference sequence). Here the CDR3 DNA reads TGTGCCAGCAGTTTAAGGAGGGACAGTACCGGGGAGCTGTTTTTT. Translating it yields CASSLRRDSTGELFF.

This clonotype was recorded at least ten times. J is TRBJ2-5 and V is TRBV7-2, with D possibly matching TRBD2 (5 bases). V shed 5 bases and J shed 5 bases, with 18 bases lying between them. Germline V gene lookup returns CDR1 SGHTA and CDR2 FQGNSA. The CDR3 sequence is 15 residues long. The CDR3 coding sequence is TGTGCCAGCAGCCCAGAAGGTGCTAGGAGGGAGACCCAGTACTTC. Amino acids: CASSPEGARRETQYF.

The chain recombines TRBV5-1 with TRBJ1-2; weak D call: TRBD1 (6 bases). The CDR3 has 16 residues. The ends were cut back, 4 bases at V and 6 bases at J, with 22 bases in the middle. The germline gives CDR1 SGHRS, CDR2 YFSETQ. The CDR3 sequence is CASSPQGRGAYDGYTF. For the CDR3, the DNA is TGCGCCAGCAGCCCCCAGGGGAGGGGCGCATACGATGGCTACACCTTC.

This clonotype turned up a few times. CDR3 in amino acids: CASSDLDRNAQETQYF. The DNA of the CDR3 is TGTGCCAGCAGCGACTTGGACAGAAATGCTCAAGAGACCCAGTACTTC. This sequence joins TRBV3-1 and TRBJ2-5, with a weak D call TRBD1 (6 bases). V lost 5 bases to trimming and J lost 2 bases, with 18 bases between them. CDR1 and CDR2 (germline): LGHDT, YNNKEL (reference sequence). The CDR3 extends over 16 amino acids.

The chain carries TRBV7-8 and TRBJ2-3; TRBD2 aligns across 8 bases. This CDR3 contains 16 residues. The junction had 8 bases not matched to a gene; V was cut back by 2 bases and J by 4 bases. Germline assignment: CDR1 SGHVS and CDR2 FQNEAQ. The CDR3 bases are TGTGCCAGCAGCTTATCAGCGGGAGTATTCCCAGATACGCAGTATTTT. Amino acids: CASSLSAGVFPDTQYF.

This clonotype was recorded many times. The chain's CDR3 is CASTPGQGLYNTEAFF. In DNA, the CDR3 is TGTGCCAGCACCCCGGGACAGGGTTTATACAACACTGAAGCTTTCTTT. The rearrangement links TRBV6-1 to TRBJ1-1; TRBD1 aligns across 9 bases. The CDR3 contains 16 residues. Germline V gene data show CDR1 as MNHNS and CDR2 as SASEGT. J was trimmed by 2 bases and V by 7 bases; bases with no gene match: 11.

This clonotype was counted between two and nine times. The rearrangement uses TRBV4-1 and TRBJ2-2; possibly TRBD2 for D (5 bases). The germline V gene encodes CDR1 MGHRA and CDR2 YSYEKL. The CDR3 has 13 amino acids. Deletions cut 3 bases from V and 10 bases from J, with 12 bases between. Written as DNA, the CDR3 is TGCGCCAGCAGCCACCCCGGAGGCGAGGAGCTGTTTTTT. This gives the protein CASSHPGGEELFF.

Ten or more counts support this clonotype. V is TRBV19 and J is TRBJ1-5; D call uncertain. The germline V gene has CDR1 LNHDA and CDR2 SQIVND (reference sequence). The CDR3 runs 14 residues. V was trimmed by 0 bases and J by 4 bases, leaving 7 bases between them. CDR3 region: CASSIERGNQPQHF. The CDR3 DNA follows: TGTGCCAGTAGTATAGAGCGCGGAAATCAGCCCCAGCATTTT. Full variable domain (remainder filled in from reference TRBV19 and TRBJ1-5): DGGITQSPKYLFRKEGQNVTLSCEQNLNHDAMYWYRQDPGQGLRLIYYSQIVNDFQKGDIAEGYSVSREKKESFPLTVTSAQKNPTAFYLCASSIERGNQPQHFGDGTRLSIL.

The chain combines TRBV19 with TRBJ2-6, with 7 bases fitting TRBD1. The CDR3 has 17 residues. The ends lost 3 bases at V and 2 bases at J; junction bases unmatched: 7. CDR1 and CDR2 from the germline V gene are LNHDA and SQIVND (reference sequence). CDR3 loop: CASSIRRTGAGANVLTF. In nucleotides, the CDR3 is TGTGCCAGTAGTATTCGGAGGACAGGAGCTGGGGCCAACGTCCTGACTTTC.

V is TRBV28 and J is TRBJ2-3; no definite D call. The length of the CDR3 is 13 residues. Germline CDR1 is MDHEN and CDR2 is SYDVKM. Trimming stripped 6 bases from V and 4 bases from J, with 11 bases between. As DNA, the CDR3 is TGTGCCAGCAGGCCGGCTAGAGCAGATACGCAGTATTTT. Its protein product is CASRPARADTQYF.

The chain uses TRBV5-6 and TRBJ1-2; D remains unclear. Germline lookup yields CDR1 SGHDT and CDR2 YYEEEE. This CDR3 has 16 residues. V lost 0 bases to trimming and J lost 2 bases, with 14 bases between them. The CDR3 loop is CASSLARRGLNYGYTF. The CDR3 nucleotides read TGTGCCAGCAGCTTGGCCCGGAGAGGATTGAACTATGGCTACACCTTC.

This clonotype was seen more than once but under ten times. The genes are TRBV5-6 and TRBJ1-1, with 7 positions matching TRBD1. Germline V CDR1 and CDR2: SGHDT, YYEEEE. With V trimmed by 2 bases and J by 0 bases, 10 bases remained unmatched. This CDR3 region has 17 residues. CDR3 residues: CASSFGPTGPMNTEAFF. The CDR3 bases are TGTGCCAGCAGCTTTGGACCGACAGGGCCGATGAACACTGAAGCTTTCTTT.

This clonotype has more than one count but fewer than ten. The chain is built from TRBV7-9 and TRBJ2-5, with D unresolved. Per germline, CDR1 SEHNR and CDR2 FQNEAQ (reference sequence). V was cut by 5 bases and J by 4 bases, with 14 bases left in between. The CDR3 has 14 amino acids. CDR3 loop: CASSPPLEGETQYF. CDR3 DNA: TGTGCCAGCAGCCCTCCCCTGGAAGGAGAGACCCAGTACTTC. Full variable domain (missing parts from reference TRBV7-9 and TRBJ2-5): DTGVSQNPRHKITKRGQNVTFRCDPISEHNRLYWYRQTLGQGPEFLTYFQNEAQLEKSRLLSDRFSAERPKGSFSTLEIQRTEQGDSAMYLCASSPPLEGETQYFGPGTRLLVL.

This rearrangement joins TRBV7-2 to TRBJ2-1; a weak D match, TRBD1 (6 bases). The CDR3 spans 17 residues. V was trimmed by 1 base and J by 4 bases, leaving 17 bases between them. Germline CDR1 is SGHTA and CDR2 is FQGNSA. The CDR3 region is CASSLEVRQGPYNEQFF. The CDR3 nucleotides are TGTGCCAGCAGCTTAGAAGTGAGGCAGGGGCCGTACAATGAGCAGTTCTTC.

The chain has TRBV6-8 and TRBJ1-1, with D maybe TRBD1 (6 bases). The germline CDR1 and CDR2 sequences are MNHGY and SAAAGT. CDR3 length: 15 amino acids. V lost 2 bases and J 2 bases, leaving 12 bases between the germline ends. Here the CDR3 reads CASSYTGAGNTEAFF. CDR3 nucleotide sequence: TGTGCCAGCAGTTACACGGGGGCGGGAAACACTGAAGCTTTCTTT.

The chain's CDR3 is CASSPRGPSSYNEQFF. In DNA, the CDR3 is TGTGCCAGCAGCCCTCGCGGGCCGAGCTCCTACAATGAGCAGTTCTTC. The chain uses TRBV7-2 and TRBJ2-1, with D possibly being TRBD2 (5 bases). The CDR3 runs to 16 residues. Germline CDR1 SGHTA, CDR2 FQGNSA. Trimming removed 5 bases from V and 0 bases from J, with 14 bases in between.

The chain combines TRBV7-6 with TRBJ2-7, with D perhaps matching TRBD1 (7 bases). Germline CDR1 is SGHVS and CDR2 is FNYEAQ. The CDR3 has 14 amino acids. Trimming took 3 bases from V and 3 from J, leaving 12 bases between them. The CDR3 sequence: CASSLAGQSYEQYF. The CDR3 DNA reads TGTGCCAGCAGCTTGGCGGGACAGAGCTACGAGCAGTACTTC. Combining the CDR3 with reference TRBV7-6 and TRBJ2-7 gives the whole variable domain GAGVSQSPRYKVTKRGQDVALRCDPISGHVSLYWYRQALGQGPEFLTYFNYEAQQDKSGLPNDRFSAERPEGSISTLTIQRTEQRDSAMYRCASSLAGQSYEQYFGPGTRLTVT.

This chain joins TRBV12-3 or TRBV12-4 and TRBJ2-7; 8 bases line up with TRBD2. The CDR3 covers 16 residues. V shed 5 bases and J 3 bases; nucleotides not matched to a gene: 12. The CDR3 protein is CASSLIPGLVNYEQYF. For the CDR3, the DNA is TGTGCCAGCAGTCTCATACCGGGACTAGTAAACTACGAGCAGTACTTC.

Of note for this clonotype: A junction end diverges from the germline sequence, so it may reflect a read error. The rearrangement links TRBV6-2 or TRBV6-3 to TRBJ2-1; 10 nucleotides match TRBD2. Looked up from germline, CDR1 is MNHEY and CDR2 is SVGEGT. The CDR3 is 18 amino acids. For the CDR3, the DNA is TGTGACAGCAGTTACTCGTTCAAGCGGGGGGGAGTGTACAATGAGCAGTTCTTC. Amino acid sequence: CDSSYSFKRGGVYNEQFF.

DNA of the CDR3: TGTGCCAGCAGTTTTGACCCGCTCGTCGCTTTCTTT. As protein: CASSFDPLVAFF. The chain has TRBV6-2 or TRBV6-3 and TRBJ1-1; D gene uncertain. The germline V gene has CDR1 MNHEY and CDR2 SVGEGT. CDR3 size: 12 residues. V was pared by 4 bases and J by 11 bases, with 14 bases between.